This T cell receptor (beta chain) derives from a study of cytomegalovirus exposure and HLA in healthy donors. It was with 60 Vbeta and 13 Jbeta primers that the PCR ran. Original methodology: Some 11 million of the approximately 80 million unique TCR beta chains counted in a later analysis were shared. Generated by immunoSEQ multiplex PCR, the TCRdb table keeps only in-frame clones and is missing some. For V, J and clone size, that table is used; D and trimming come from the DNA. This sample carries about 90,000 clones, nearly 70% of them seen once, and the ten largest clones take approximately 16%. This CDR3 is built from 16 residues. Between the trimmed V and J ends, which lost 5 bases and 4 bases, there was a span of 18 bases. The germline V gene encodes CDR1 KGHSH and CDR2 LQKENI.

The V and J genes are TRBV18 and TRBJ1-5; a possible D gene is TRBD1 (6 bases). The sequence derives from a woman in her 50s in good health and CMV-seropositive. The specimen was PBMCs. The CDR3 DNA reads as TGTGCCAGCTCATTCTACACGGGGGGCGCGAATCAGCCCCAGCATTTT. Amino acids: CASSFYTGGANQPQHF.